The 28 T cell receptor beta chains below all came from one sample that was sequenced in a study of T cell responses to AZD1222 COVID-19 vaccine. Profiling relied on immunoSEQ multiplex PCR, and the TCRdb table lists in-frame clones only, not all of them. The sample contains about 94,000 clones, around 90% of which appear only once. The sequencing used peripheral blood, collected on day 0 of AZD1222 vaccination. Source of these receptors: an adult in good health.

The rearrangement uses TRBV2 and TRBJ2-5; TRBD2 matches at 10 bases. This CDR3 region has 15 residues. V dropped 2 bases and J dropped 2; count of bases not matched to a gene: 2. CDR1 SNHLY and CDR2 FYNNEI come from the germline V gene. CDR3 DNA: TGTGCCAGCAGTGAACATAGCGGGAGGCAAGAGACCCAGTACTTC. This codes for CASSEHSGRQETQYF.

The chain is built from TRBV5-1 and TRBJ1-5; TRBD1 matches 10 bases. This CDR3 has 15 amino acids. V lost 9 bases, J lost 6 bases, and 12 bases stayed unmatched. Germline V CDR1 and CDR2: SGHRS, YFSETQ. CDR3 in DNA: TGCGCCACCGAACCGACAGGGGGCGGACTTCAGCCCCAGCATTTT. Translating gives CATEPTGGGLQPQHF. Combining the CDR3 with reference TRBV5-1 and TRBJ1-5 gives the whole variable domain KAGVTQTPRYLIKTRGQQVTLSCSPISGHRSVSWYQQTPGQGLQFLFEYFSETQRNKGNFPGRFSGRQFSNSRSEMNVSTLELGDSALYLCATEPTGGGLQPQHFGDGTRLSIL.

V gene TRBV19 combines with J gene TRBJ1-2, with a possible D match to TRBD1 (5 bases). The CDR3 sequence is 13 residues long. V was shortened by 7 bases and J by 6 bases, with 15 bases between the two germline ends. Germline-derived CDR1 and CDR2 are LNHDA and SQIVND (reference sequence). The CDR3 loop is CASTAGTLNGYTF. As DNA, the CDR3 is TGTGCCAGTACCGCCGGGACCCTAAATGGCTACACCTTC.

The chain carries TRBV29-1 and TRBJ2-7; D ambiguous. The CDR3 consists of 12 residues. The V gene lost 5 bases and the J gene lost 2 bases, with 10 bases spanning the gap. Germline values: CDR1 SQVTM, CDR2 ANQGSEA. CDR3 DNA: TGCAGCGTTTGGAAGGAAACCTACGAGCAGTACTTC. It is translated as CSVWKETYEQYF.

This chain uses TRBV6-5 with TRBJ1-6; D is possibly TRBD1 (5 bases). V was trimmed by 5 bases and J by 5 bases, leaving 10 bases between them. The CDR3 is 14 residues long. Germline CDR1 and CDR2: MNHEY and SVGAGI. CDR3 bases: TGTGCCAGCAGTCCGGGACCGCATAATTCACCCCTCCACTTT. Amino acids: CASSPGPHNSPLHF.

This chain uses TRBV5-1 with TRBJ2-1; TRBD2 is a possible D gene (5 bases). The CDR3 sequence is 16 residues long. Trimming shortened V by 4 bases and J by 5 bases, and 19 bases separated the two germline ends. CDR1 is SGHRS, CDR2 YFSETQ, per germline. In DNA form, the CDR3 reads TGCGCCAGCAGCAGCCGGGTTAGGACTGATGACAATGAGCAGTTCTTC. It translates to CASSSRVRTDDNEQFF.

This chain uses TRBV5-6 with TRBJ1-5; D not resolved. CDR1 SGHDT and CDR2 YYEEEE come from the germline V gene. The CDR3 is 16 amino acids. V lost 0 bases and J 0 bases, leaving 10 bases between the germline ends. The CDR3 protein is CASSLAGVGSNQPQHF. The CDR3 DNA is TGTGCCAGCAGCTTGGCCGGCGTTGGTAGCAATCAGCCCCAGCATTTT.

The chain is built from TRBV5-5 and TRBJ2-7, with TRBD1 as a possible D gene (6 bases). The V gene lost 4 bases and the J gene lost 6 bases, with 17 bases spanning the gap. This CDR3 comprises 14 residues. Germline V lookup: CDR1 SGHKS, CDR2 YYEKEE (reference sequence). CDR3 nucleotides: TGTGCCAGCAGCCTCTTTTCAGGGGCGGTCGAGCAGTACTTC. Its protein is CASSLFSGAVEQYF.

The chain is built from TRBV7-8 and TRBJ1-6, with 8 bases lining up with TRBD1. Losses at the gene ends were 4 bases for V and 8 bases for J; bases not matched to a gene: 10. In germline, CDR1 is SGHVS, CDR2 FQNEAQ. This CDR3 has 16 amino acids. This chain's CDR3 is CASSSSPGTGDSPLHF. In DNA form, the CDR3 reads TGTGCCAGCAGCTCCTCCCCGGGGACAGGCGATTCACCCCTCCACTTT.

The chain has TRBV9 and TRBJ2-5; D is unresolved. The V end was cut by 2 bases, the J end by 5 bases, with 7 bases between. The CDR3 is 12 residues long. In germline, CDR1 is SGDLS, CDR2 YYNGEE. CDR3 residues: CASSVVGETQYF. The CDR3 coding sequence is TGTGCCAGCAGCGTGGTCGGGGAGACCCAGTACTTC. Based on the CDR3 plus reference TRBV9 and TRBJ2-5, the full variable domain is DSGVTQTPKHLITATGQRVTLRCSPRSGDLSVYWYQQSLDQGLQFLIQYYNGEERAKGNILERFSAQQFPDLHSELNLSSLELGDSALYFCASSVVGETQYFGPGTRLLVL.

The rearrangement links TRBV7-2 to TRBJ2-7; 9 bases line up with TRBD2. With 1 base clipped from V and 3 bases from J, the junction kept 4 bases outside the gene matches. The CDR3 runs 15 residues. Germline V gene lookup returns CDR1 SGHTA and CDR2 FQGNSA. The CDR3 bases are TGTGCCAGCAGCTTAGGAGCGGGGGGTATCTACGAGCAGTACTTC. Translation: CASSLGAGGIYEQYF.

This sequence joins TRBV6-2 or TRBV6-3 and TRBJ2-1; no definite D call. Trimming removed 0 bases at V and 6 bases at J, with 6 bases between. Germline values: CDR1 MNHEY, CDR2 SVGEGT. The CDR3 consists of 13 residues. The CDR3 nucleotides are TGTGCCAGCAGTTACTCACGGGTCAATGAGCAGTTCTTC. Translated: CASSYSRVNEQFF.

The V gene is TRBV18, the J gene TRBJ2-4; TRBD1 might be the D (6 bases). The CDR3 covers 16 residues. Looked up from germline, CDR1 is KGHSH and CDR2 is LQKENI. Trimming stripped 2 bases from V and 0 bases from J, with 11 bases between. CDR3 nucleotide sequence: TGTGCCAGCTCACCAACCCAGGGGCTAGCCAAAAACATTCAGTACTTC. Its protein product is CASSPTQGLAKNIQYF.

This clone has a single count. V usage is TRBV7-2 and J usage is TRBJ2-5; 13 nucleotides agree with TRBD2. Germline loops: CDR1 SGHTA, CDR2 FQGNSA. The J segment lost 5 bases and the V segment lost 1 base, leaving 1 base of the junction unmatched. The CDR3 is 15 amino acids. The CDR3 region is CASSLGTSGGETQYF. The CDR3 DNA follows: TGTGCCAGCAGCTTAGGGACTAGCGGGGGTGAGACCCAGTACTTC.

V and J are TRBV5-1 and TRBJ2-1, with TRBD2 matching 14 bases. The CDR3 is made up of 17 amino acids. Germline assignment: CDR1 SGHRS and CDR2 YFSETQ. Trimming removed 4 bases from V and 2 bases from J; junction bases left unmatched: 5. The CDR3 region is CASSLTSGGAAYNEQFF. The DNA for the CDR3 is TGCGCCAGCAGCCTGACTAGCGGGGGGGCGGCCTACAATGAGCAGTTCTTC.

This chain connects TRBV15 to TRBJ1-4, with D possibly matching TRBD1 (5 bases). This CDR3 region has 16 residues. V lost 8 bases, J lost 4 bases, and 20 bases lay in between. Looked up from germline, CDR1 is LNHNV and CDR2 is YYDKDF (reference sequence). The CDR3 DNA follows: TGTGCCACCGGTAATTCTCGGGACGCCTTTAATGAAAAACTGTTTTTT. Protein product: CATGNSRDAFNEKLFF. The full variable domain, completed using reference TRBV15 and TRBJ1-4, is DAMVIQNPRYQVTQFGKPVTLSCSQTLNHNVMYWYQQKSSQAPKLLFHYYDKDFNNEADTPDNFQSRRPNTSFCFLDIRSPGLGDTAMYLCATGNSRDAFNEKLFFGSGTQLSVL.

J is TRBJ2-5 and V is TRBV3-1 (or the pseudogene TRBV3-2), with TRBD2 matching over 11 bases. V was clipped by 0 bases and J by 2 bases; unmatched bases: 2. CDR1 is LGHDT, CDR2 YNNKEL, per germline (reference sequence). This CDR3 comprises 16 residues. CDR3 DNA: TGTGCCAGCAGCCAAGATGTAGCGGGGGGGCAAGAGACCCAGTACTTC. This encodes CASSQDVAGGQETQYF.

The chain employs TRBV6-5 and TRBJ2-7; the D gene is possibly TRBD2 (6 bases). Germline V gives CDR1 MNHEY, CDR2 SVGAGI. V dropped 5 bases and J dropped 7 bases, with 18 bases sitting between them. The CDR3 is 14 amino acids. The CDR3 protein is CASSQAGISGEQYF. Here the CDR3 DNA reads TGTGCCAGCAGTCAGGCGGGGATCTCCGGGGAGCAGTACTTC.

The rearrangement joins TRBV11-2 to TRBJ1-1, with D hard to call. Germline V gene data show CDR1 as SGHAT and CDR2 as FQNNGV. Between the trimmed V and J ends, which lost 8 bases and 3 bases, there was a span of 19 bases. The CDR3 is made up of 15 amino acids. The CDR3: CASALAGFLDTEAFF. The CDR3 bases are TGTGCCAGCGCCCTCGCGGGGTTTTTGGACACTGAAGCTTTCTTT.

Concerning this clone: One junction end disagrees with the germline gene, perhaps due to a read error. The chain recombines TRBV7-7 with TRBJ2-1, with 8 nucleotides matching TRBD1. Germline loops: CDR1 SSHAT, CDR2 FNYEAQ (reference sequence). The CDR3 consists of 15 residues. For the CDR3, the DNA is TGTGCTAGCAGCTTACGACAGGGGCGGTACAATGAGCAGTTCTTC. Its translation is CASSLRQGRYNEQFF.

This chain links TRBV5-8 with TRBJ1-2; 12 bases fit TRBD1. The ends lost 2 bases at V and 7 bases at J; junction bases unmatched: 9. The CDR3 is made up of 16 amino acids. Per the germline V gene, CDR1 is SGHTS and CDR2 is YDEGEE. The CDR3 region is CASSLRAGQGAVGYTF. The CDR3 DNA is TGTGCCAGCAGCTTACGGGCGGGACAGGGGGCTGTTGGCTACACCTTC.

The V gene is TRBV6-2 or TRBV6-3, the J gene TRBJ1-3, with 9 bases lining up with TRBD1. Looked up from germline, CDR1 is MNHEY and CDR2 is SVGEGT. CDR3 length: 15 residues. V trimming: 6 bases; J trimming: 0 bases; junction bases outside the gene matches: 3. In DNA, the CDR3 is TGTGCCAGCAGCCAGGACAGGGGCTCTGGAAACACCATATATTTT. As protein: CASSQDRGSGNTIYF.

CDR3 in amino acids: CASSFGTDTQYF. CDR3 sequence (DNA): TGTGCCAGCAGCTTTGGCACAGATACGCAGTATTTT. This chain connects TRBV5-4 to TRBJ2-3; no clear D gene. Germline values: CDR1 SGHNT, CDR2 YYREEE (reference sequence). Trimming pared 2 bases from V and 1 base from J, leaving 2 bases between. This CDR3 spans 12 amino acids.

The CDR3 here is CASSLGQTNTEAFF. The CDR3 DNA follows: TGTGCCAGCAGCTTAGGGCAGACGAACACTGAAGCTTTCTTT. The chain recombines TRBV7-3 with TRBJ1-1; D remains unclear. Looked up from germline, CDR1 is SGHTA and CDR2 is FQGTGA. The CDR3 length is 14 residues. Trimming left V 2 bases short and J 1 base short, with 8 bases between.

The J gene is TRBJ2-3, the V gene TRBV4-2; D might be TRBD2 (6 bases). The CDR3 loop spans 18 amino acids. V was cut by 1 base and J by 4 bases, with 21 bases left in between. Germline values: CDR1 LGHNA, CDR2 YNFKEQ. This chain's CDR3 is CASSQASHTQDYPDTQYF. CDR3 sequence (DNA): TGTGCCAGCAGCCAAGCGTCACATACCCAGGACTATCCAGATACGCAGTATTTT.

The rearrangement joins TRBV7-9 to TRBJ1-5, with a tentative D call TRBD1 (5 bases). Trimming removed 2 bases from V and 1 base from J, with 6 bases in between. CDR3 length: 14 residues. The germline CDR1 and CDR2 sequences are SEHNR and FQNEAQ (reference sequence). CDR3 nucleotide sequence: TGTGCCAGCAGCTTAACAGGAAGCAATCAGCCCCAGCATTTT. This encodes CASSLTGSNQPQHF.

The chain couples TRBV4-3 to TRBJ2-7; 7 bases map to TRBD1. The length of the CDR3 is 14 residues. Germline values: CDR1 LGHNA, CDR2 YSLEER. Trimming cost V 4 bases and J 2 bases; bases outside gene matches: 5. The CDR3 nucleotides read TGCGCCAGCAGCCTCCGGGACAGTGCCTACGAGCAGTACTTC. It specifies CASSLRDSAYEQYF.

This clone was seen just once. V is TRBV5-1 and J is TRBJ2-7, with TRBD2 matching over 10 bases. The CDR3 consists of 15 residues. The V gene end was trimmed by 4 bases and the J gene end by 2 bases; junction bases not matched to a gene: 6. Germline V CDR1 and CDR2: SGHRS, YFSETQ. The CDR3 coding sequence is TGCGCCAGCAGCGCCGGGACTAGCGAAACCTACGAGCAGTACTTC. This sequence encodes CASSAGTSETYEQYF.